This T cell receptor beta chain was sequenced for a study of blood T cell repertoires in COVID-19. Study overall: Whether acute or convalescent, the COVID-19 samples came from the United States, Italy and Spain.

The CDR3 is 13 amino acids. V lost 2 bases, J lost 7 bases, and 6 bases stayed unmatched. CDR1 is SGHKS, CDR2 YYEKEE, per germline (reference sequence). Original processing methods: Reference gene primer amplification gave estimated nucleated cell counts. The repertoire was sequenced with immunoSEQ multiplex PCR; TCRdb's copy has only in-frame clones and lacks some. Clone size and the V and J calls come from that table; the DNA yielded D and trimming. In the table there are roughly 90,000 clones, 75% to 90% of which are singletons. Sequencing was performed on peripheral blood. The receptor was isolated from a woman older than 75 with active COVID-19. The genes are TRBV5-5 and TRBJ2-7, with 7 bases fitting TRBD1. The CDR3 reads CASSLLPGQEQYF. In nucleotides, the CDR3 is TGTGCCAGCAGCTTACTCCCGGGACAGGAGCAGTACTTC.